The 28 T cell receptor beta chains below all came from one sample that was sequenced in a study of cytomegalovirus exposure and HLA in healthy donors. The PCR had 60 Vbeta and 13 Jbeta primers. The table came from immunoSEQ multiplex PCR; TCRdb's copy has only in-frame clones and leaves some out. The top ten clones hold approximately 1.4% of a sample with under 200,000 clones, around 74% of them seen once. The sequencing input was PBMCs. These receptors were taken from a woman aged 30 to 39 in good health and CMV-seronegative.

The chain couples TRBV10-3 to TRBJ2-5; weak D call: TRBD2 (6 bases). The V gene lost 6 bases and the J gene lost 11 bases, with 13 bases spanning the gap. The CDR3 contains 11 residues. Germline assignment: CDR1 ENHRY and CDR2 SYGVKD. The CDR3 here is CAIRWDREQYF. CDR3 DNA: TGTGCCATCAGATGGGACCGGGAGCAGTACTTC.

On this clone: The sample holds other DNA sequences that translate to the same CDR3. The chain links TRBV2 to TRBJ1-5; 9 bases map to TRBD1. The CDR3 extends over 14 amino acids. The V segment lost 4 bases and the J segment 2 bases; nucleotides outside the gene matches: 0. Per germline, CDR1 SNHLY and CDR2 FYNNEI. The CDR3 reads CASSGQGGNQPQHF. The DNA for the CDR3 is TGTGCCAGCAGTGGACAGGGGGGCAATCAGCCCCAGCATTTT. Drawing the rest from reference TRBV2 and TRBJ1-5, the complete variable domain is EPEVTQTPSHQVTQMGQEVILRCVPISNHLYFYWYRQILGQKVEFLVSFYNNEISEKSEIFDDQFSVERPDGSNFTLKIRSTKLEDSAMYFCASSGQGGNQPQHFGDGTRLSIL.

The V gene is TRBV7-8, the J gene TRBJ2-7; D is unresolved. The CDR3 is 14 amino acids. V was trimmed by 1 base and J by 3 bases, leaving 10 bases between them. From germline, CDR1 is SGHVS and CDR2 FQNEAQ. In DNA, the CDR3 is TGTGCCAGCAGCTTAGGAAGCTATCACTACGAGCAGTACTTC. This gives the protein CASSLGSYHYEQYF.

CDR3 region: CASSLGGGVNTEAFF. For the CDR3, the DNA is TGCGCCAGCAGCTTGGGTGGGGGGGTGAACACTGAAGCTTTCTTT. The chain recombines TRBV5-1 with TRBJ1-1; D is perhaps TRBD1 (5 bases). V was shortened by 0 bases and J by 0 bases, with 9 bases between the two germline ends. The CDR3 contains 15 residues. In germline, CDR1 is SGHRS, CDR2 YFSETQ.

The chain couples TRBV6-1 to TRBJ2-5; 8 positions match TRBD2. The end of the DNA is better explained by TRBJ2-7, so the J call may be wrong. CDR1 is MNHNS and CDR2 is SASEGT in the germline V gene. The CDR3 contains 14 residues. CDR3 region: CASPRGGGSYEQYF. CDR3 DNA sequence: TGTGCCAGCCCACGGGGGGGAGGGTCCTACGAGCAGTACTTC.

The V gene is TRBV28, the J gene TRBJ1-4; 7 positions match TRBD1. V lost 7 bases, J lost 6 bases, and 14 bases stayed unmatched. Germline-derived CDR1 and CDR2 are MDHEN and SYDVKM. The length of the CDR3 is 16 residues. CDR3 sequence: CASISRPGGGYEKLFF. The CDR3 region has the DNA TGTGCCAGCATAAGCCGGCCAGGGGGAGGTTATGAAAAACTGTTTTTT.

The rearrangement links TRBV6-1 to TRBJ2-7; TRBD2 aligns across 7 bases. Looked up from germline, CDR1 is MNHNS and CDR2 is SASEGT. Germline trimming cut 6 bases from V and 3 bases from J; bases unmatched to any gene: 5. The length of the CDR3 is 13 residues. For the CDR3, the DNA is TGTGCCAGCAGAGCGGGGCAAAACTACGAGCAGTACTTC. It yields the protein CASRAGQNYEQYF.

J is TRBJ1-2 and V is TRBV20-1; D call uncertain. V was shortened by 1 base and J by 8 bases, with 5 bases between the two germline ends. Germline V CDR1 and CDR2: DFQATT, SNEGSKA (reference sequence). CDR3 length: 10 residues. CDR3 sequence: CSARGSGYTF. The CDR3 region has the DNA TGCAGTGCTAGAGGAAGCGGCTACACCTTC.

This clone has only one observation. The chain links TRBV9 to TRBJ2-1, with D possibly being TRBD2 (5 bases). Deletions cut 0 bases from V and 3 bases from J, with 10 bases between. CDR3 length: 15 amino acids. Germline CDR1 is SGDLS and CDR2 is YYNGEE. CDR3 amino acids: CASSVGLADYNEQFF. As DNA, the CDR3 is TGTGCCAGCAGCGTAGGGCTAGCCGACTACAATGAGCAGTTCTTC.

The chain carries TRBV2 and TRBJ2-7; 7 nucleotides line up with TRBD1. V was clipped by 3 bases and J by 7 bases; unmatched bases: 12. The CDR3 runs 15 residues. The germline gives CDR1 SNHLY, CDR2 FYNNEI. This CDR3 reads CASSEGKGAPTEQYF. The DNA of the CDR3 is TGTGCCAGCAGTGAGGGAAAGGGGGCCCCGACGGAGCAGTACTTC.

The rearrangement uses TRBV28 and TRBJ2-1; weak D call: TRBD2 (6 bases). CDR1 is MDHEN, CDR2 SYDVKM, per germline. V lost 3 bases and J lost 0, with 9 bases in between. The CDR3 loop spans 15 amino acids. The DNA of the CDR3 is TGTGCCAGCAGTTTGAGCGGGCCCTCCTACAATGAGCAGTTCTTC. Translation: CASSLSGPSYNEQFF.

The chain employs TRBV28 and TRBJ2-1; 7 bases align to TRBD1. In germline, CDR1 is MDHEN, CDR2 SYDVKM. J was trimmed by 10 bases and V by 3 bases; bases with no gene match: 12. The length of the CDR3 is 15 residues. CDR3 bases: TGTGCCAGCAGTTTTGGGACCAGGGGGTCGTGGGAGCAGTTCTTC. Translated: CASSFGTRGSWEQFF.

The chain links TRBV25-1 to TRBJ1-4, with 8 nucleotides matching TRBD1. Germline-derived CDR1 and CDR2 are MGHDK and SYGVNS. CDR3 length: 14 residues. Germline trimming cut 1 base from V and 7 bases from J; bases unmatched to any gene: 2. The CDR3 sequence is CASSEWQGAEKLFF. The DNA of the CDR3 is TGTGCCAGCAGTGAATGGCAGGGGGCTGAAAAACTGTTTTTT.

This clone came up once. Written as DNA, the CDR3 is TGCAGCGTTCTGACAGGGAGGTACCAAGAGACCCAGTACTTC. Translating gives CSVLTGRYQETQYF. This chain uses TRBV29-1 with TRBJ2-5, with D perhaps TRBD1 (7 bases). The V gene lost 5 bases and the J gene lost 0 bases, with 13 bases spanning the gap. CDR3 length: 14 residues. In germline, CDR1 is SQVTM, CDR2 ANQGSEA.

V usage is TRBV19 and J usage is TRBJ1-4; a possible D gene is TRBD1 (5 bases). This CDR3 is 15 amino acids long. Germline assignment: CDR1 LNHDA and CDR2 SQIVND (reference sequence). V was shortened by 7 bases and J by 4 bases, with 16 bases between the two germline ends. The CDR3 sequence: CASTPMGRGNEKLFF. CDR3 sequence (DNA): TGTGCCAGTACCCCCATGGGGAGGGGTAATGAAAAACTGTTTTTT.

CDR3 loop: CASTPRSGLDEQYF. CDR3 bases: TGCGCCAGCACCCCCCGGTCGGGGTTGGACGAGCAGTACTTC. J is TRBJ2-7 and V is TRBV10-1; the D gene is possibly TRBD2 (5 bases). Germline CDR1 is WNHNN and CDR2 is SYGVQD (reference sequence). Trimming stripped 7 bases from V and 5 bases from J, with 18 bases between. The CDR3 extends over 14 amino acids.

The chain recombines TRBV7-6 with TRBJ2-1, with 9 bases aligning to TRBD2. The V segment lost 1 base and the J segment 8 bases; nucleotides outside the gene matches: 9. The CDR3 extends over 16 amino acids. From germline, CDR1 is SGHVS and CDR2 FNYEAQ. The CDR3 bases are TGTGCCAGCAGCTTAGAAGTTAGCGGGGGTGAGGATGAGCAGTTCTTC. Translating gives CASSLEVSGGEDEQFF.

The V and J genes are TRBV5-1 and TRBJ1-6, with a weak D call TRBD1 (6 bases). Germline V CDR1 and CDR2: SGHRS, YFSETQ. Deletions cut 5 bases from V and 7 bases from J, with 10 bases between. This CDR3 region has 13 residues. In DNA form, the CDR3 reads TGCGCCAGCAGTAAGGGGGAGAATTCACCCCTCCACTTT. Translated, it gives CASSKGENSPLHF.

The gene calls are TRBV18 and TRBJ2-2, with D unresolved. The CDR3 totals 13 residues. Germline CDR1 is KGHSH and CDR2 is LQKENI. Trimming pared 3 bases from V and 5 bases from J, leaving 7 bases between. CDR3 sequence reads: CASSPSNTGELFF. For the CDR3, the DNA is TGTGCCAGCTCACCTTCAAATACCGGGGAGCTGTTTTTT. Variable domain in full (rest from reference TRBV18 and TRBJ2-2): NAGVMQNPRHLVRRRGQEARLRCSPMKGHSHVYWYRQLPEEGLKFMVYLQKENIIDESGMPKERFSAEFPKEGPSILRIQQVVRGDSAAYFCASSPSNTGELFFGEGSRLTVL.

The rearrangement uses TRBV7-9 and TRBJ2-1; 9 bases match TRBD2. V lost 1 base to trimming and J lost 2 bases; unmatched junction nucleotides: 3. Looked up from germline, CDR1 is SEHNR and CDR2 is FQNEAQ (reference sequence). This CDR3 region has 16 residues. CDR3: CASSLGLAGTYNEQFF. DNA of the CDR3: TGTGCCAGCAGCTTAGGGCTAGCGGGAACCTACAATGAGCAGTTCTTC.

CDR3 region: CASSKEDDSRDYEQYF. The CDR3 DNA reads TGTGCCAGCAGCAAAGAGGACGACAGCCGAGACTACGAGCAGTACTTC. The chain joins TRBV21-1 to TRBJ2-7; TRBD1 reflects the table's D call only, with no check against the DNA. TRBV21-1 corresponds to a pseudogene. The CDR3 runs 16 residues.

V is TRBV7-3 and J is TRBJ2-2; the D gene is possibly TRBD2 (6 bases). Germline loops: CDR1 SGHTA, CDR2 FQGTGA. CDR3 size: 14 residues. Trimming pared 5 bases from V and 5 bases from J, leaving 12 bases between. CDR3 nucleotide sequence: TGTGCCAGCAGCCCTGGGACTTTTACCGGGGAGCTGTTTTTT. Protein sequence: CASSPGTFTGELFF. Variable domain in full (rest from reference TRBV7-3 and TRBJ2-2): GAGVSQTPSNKVTEKGKYVELRCDPISGHTALYWYRQSLGQGPEFLIYFQGTGAADDSGLPNDRFFAVRPEGSVSTLKIQRTERGDSAVYLCASSPGTFTGELFFGEGSRLTVL.

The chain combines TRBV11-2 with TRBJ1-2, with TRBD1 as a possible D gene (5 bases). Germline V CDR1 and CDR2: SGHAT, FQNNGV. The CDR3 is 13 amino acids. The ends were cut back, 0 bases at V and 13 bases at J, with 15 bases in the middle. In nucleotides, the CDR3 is TGTGCCAGCAGCTTAGAGCGGGACCGAGAACGCACCTTC. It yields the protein CASSLERDRERTF.

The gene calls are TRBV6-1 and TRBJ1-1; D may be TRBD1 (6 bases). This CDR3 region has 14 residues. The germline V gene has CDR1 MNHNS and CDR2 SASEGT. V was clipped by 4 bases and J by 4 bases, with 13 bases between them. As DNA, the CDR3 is TGTGCCAGCAGTGCGATCAGGGGCGTCACTGAAGCTTTCTTT. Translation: CASSAIRGVTEAFF.

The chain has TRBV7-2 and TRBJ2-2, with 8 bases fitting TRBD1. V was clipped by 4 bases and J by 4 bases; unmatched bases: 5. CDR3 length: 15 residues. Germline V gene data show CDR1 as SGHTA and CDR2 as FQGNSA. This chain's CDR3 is CASSSRRGLTGELFF. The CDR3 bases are TGTGCCAGCAGCTCCCGCAGGGGGCTCACCGGGGAGCTGTTTTTT.

The CDR3: CASSLYGHENTEAFF. The DNA for the CDR3 is TGTGCCAGCAGTTTATACGGACACGAGAACACTGAAGCTTTCTTT. The rearrangement links TRBV28 to TRBJ1-1; D might be TRBD1 (5 bases). Trimming pared 1 base from V and 1 base from J, leaving 10 bases between. Germline V CDR1 and CDR2: MDHEN, SYDVKM. This CDR3 contains 15 residues.

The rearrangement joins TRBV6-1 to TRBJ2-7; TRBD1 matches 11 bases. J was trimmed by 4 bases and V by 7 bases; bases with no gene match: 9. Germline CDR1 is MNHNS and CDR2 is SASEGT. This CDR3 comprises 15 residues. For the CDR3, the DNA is TGTGCCAGCATCCAAACCGGGACAGGGGGTTACGAGCAGTACTTC. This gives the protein CASIQTGTGGYEQYF.

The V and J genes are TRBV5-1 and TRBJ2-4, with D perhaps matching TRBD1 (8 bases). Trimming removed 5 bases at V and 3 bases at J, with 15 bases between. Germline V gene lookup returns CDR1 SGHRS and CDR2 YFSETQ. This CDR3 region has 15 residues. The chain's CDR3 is CASSLQGGGKNIQYF. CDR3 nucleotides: TGCGCCAGCAGTTTACAGGGGGGGGGCAAAAACATTCAGTACTTC.